Below are 6 T cell receptor beta chains sequenced from a single sample in a study of response to subunit inactivated influenza vaccine listed by TCRdb under 2018. The protocol used for the library was RT-PCR. Sequencing took place on an Illumina HiSeq 2500. Starting from the raw public reads, TCRdb applied fastp trimming at Q25, assembled clones with MiXCR and retained in-frame beta chains. Every CDR3 protein is listed once, alongside the most common genes and DNA of its rows. This sample has hundreds of thousands of distinct CDR3 sequences in its table, and about 10% of those were observed once. The ten largest clones take up roughly 10% of the sample. Here the sequenced sample was PBMCs from blood, taken on the day of vaccination. All receptors derive from a man in his fifties or sixties who received an inactivated influenza vaccine. Donor details come from another sample of the same person, matched by shared clones.

This clonotype came up many times. The V gene is TRBV7-9, the J gene TRBJ1-1; no clear D. Trimming pared 5 bases from V and 5 bases from J, leaving 12 bases between. This CDR3 contains 13 residues. Germline CDR1 and CDR2: SEHNR and FQNEAQ (reference sequence). In DNA, the CDR3 is TGTGCCAGCAGCAGAGGAACGGGAACTGAAGCTTTCTTT. As protein: CASSRGTGTEAFF.

The CDR3 protein is CSARVGTANTGELFF. In DNA form, the CDR3 reads TGCAGTGCTAGAGTCGGGACAGCGAACACCGGGGAGCTGTTTTTT. V and J are TRBV20-1 and TRBJ2-2, with 7 bases identical to TRBD1. V shed 1 base, J shed 0 bases, and the junction held 2 bases outside the gene matches. Germline V gene data show CDR1 as DFQATT and CDR2 as SNEGSKA (reference sequence). The CDR3 has 15 residues.

There are many counts of this clonotype. This rearrangement joins TRBV6-1 to TRBJ2-1, with 10 nucleotides matching TRBD1. Germline lookup yields CDR1 MNHNS and CDR2 SASEGT. This CDR3 region has 13 residues. V lost 6 bases, J lost 5 bases, and 1 base stayed unmatched. The CDR3 DNA is TGTGCCAGCAGGGGGACAGGGGACAATGAGCAGTTCTTC. It specifies CASRGTGDNEQFF.

This clonotype occurred a few times. The CDR3 reads CASSQEPGTRLYTGELFF. CDR3 in DNA: TGCGCCAGCAGCCAAGAACCGGGGACTCGTCTTTACACCGGGGAGCTGTTTTTT. This sequence joins TRBV4-3 and TRBJ2-2; D may be TRBD2 (6 bases). The CDR3 contains 18 residues. Germline V gene sequence: CDR1 LGHNA, CDR2 YSLEER. With 0 bases removed from V and 3 bases from J, the gap between germline ends came to 17 bases.

On this clonotype itself: Germline is not matched at one junction end, which may reflect a read error. Here the CDR3 reads CAISQAGTDITDTQYF. CDR3 nucleotide sequence: TGTGCCATCAGCCAGGCCGGTACGGATATCACAGATACGCAGTATTTT. V usage is TRBV4-2 and J usage is TRBJ2-3, with D uncertain. CDR1 LGHNA and CDR2 YNFKEQ come from the germline V gene. CDR3 length: 16 residues.

This clonotype was counted ten times or more. The chain carries TRBV28 and TRBJ1-5, with D possibly being TRBD1 (5 bases). The germline CDR1 and CDR2 sequences are MDHEN and SYDVKM. There are 14 residues in the CDR3. V was pared by 5 bases and J by 0 bases, with 8 bases between. The CDR3 DNA reads as TGTGCCAGCAGTAGACAGCATAGCAATCAGCCCCAGCATTTT. Amino acid sequence: CASSRQHSNQPQHF. Full variable domain (missing parts from reference TRBV28 and TRBJ1-5): DVKVTQSSRYLVKRTGEKVFLECVQDMDHENMFWYRQDPGLGLRLIYFSYDVKMKEKGDIPEGYSVSREKKERFSLILESASTNQTSMYLCASSRQHSNQPQHFGDGTRLSIL.